The clone carrying this TCR beta chain has only a few counts. Its antigen is as yet unknown. This entry belongs to a study of blood T cells in healthy people across ages. The study isolated at least 6.5 million PBMCs from each sample. Study-wide results and caveats: Significant beta diversity loss was already apparent by age approximately 36, declining roughly linearly. Unknown donor CMV status possibly confounded expanded clonotype changes.

Deletions cut 8 bases from V and 1 base from J, with 10 bases between. Germline V gene sequence: CDR1 SGHTA, CDR2 FQGTGA. This CDR3 contains 13 residues. Through a sample-barcoded 5' primer and a J-beta primer mix, a second PCR was run for 7 to 11 cycles. The template-switch adaptor was a 5' adaptor with 12 random nucleotides. It tagged each cDNA molecule. From the 5' RACE reads, TCRdb called clonotypes with MiXCR, one entry per CDR3 protein. The table records about 2 million distinct CDR3 sequences, roughly 49% of them present only once. The receptor's source is a woman aged 40 to 49 in good health. The V gene is TRBV7-3, the J gene TRBJ2-3; TRBD2 might be the D (6 bases). Specimen: blood. CDR3 in amino acids: CASQGGGTDTQYF. The CDR3 DNA follows: TGTGCCAGCCAGGGCGGGGGCACAGATACGCAGTATTTT. Based on the CDR3 plus reference TRBV7-3 and TRBJ2-3, the full variable domain is GAGVSQTPSNKVTEKGKYVELRCDPISGHTALYWYRQSLGQGPEFLIYFQGTGAADDSGLPNDRFFAVRPEGSVSTLKIQRTERGDSAVYLCASQGGGTDTQYFGPGTRLTVL.